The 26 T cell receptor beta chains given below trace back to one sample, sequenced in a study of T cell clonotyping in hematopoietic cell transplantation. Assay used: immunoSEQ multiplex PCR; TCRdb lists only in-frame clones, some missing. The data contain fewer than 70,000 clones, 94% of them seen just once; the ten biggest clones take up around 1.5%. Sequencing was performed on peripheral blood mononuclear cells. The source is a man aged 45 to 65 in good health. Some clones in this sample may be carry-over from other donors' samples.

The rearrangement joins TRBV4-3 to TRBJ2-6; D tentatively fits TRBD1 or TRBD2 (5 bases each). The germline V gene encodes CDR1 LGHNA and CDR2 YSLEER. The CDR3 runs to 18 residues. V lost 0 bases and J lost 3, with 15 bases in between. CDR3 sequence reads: CASSQDLKGRGGANVLTF. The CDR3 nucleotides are TGCGCCAGCAGCCAAGATCTCAAGGGACGAGGTGGGGCCAACGTCCTGACTTTC.

The DNA for the CDR3 is TGTGCCAGCAGCTCCCGACTAGCGGGAGGGCAGTACTTC. It encodes CASSSRLAGGQYF. V and J are TRBV7-6 and TRBJ2-7, with TRBD2 matching 13 bases. Trimming cost V 4 bases and J 9 bases; bases outside gene matches: 3. The CDR3 is made up of 13 amino acids. The germline gives CDR1 SGHVS, CDR2 FNYEAQ.

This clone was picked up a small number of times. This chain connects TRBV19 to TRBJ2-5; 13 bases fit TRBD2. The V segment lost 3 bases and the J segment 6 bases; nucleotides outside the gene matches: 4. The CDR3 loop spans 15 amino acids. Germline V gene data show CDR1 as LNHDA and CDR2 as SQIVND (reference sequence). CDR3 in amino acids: CASSIGLAGVKTQYF. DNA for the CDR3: TGTGCCAGTAGTATCGGACTAGCGGGAGTAAAGACCCAGTACTTC.

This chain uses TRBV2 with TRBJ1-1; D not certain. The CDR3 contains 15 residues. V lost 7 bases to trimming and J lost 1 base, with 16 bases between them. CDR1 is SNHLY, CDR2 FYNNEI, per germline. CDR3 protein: CASTRYSNSNTEAFF. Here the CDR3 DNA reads TGTGCCAGCACCCGGTACTCCAATTCGAACACTGAAGCTTTCTTT. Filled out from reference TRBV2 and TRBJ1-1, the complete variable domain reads EPEVTQTPSHQVTQMGQEVILRCVPISNHLYFYWYRQILGQKVEFLVSFYNNEISEKSEIFDDQFSVERPDGSNFTLKIRSTKLEDSAMYFCASTRYSNSNTEAFFGQGTRLTVV.

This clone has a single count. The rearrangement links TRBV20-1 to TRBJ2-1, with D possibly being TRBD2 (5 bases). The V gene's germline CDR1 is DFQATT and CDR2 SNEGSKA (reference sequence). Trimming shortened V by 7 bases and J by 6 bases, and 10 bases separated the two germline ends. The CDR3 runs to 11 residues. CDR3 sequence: CSVPGINEQFF. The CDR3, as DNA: TGCAGTGTTCCGGGGATCAATGAGCAGTTCTTC.

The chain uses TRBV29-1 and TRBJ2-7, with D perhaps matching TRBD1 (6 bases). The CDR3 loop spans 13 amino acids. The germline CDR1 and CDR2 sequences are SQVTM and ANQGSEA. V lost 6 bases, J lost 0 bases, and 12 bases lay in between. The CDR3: CSVRDTISYEQYF. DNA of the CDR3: TGCAGCGTCCGGGACACTATCTCCTACGAGCAGTACTTC.

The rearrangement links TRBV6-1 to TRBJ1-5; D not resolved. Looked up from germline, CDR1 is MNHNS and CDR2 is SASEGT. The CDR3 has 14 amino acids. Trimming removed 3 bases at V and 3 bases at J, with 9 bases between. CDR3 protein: CASSEGRINQPQHF. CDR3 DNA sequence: TGTGCCAGCAGTGAGGGTAGAATCAATCAGCCCCAGCATTTT.

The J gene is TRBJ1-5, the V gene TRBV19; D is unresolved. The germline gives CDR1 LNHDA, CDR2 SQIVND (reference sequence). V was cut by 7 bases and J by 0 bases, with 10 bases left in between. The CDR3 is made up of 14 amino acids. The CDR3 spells CASMAPYSNQPQHF. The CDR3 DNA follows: TGTGCCAGTATGGCCCCTTATAGCAATCAGCCCCAGCATTTT.

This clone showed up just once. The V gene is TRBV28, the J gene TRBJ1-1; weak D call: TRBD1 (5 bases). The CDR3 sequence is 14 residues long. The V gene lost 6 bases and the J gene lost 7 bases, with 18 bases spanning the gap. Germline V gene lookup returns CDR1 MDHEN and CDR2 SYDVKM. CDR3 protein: CASSKTGVMGEAFF. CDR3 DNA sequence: TGTGCCAGCAGCAAAACAGGCGTCATGGGTGAAGCTTTCTTT.

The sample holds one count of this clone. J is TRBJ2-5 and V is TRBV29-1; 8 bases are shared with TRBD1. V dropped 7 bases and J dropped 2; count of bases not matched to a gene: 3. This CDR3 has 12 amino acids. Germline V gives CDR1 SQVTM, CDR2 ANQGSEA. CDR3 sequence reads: CSARQGQETQYF. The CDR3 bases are TGCAGCGCCAGACAGGGGCAAGAGACCCAGTACTTC.

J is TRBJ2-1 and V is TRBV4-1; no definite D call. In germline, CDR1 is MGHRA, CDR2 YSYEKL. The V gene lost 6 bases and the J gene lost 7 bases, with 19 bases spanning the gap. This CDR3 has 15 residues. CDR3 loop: CASRDPMAPGNEQFF. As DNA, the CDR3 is TGCGCCAGCAGGGACCCTATGGCCCCTGGAAATGAGCAGTTCTTC.

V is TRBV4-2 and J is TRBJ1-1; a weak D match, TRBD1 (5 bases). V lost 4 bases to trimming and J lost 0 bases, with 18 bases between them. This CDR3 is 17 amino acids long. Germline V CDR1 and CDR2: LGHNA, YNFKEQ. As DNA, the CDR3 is TGTGCCAGCAGCCCATTATCCCCGACAGTCATGAACACTGAAGCTTTCTTT. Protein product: CASSPLSPTVMNTEAFF.

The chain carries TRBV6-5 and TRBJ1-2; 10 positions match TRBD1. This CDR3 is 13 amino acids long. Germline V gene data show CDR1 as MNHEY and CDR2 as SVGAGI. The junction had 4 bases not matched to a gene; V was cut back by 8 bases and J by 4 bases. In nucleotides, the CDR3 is TGTGCCAGCGGGGACAGGGGAGGCTATGGCTACACCTTC. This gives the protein CASGDRGGYGYTF.

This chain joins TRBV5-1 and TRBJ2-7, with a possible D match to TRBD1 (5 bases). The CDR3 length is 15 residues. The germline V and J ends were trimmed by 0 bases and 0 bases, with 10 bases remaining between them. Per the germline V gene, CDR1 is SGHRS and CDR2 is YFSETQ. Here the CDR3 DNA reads TGCGCCAGCAGCTTGGTGACAGCGATCTCCTACGAGCAGTACTTC. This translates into CASSLVTAISYEQYF.

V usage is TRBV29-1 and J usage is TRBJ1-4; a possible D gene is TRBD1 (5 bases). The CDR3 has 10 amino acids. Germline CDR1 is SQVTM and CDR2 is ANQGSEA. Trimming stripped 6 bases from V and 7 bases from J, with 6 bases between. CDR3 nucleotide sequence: TGCAGCGTGGGGGGTGAAAAACTGTTTTTT. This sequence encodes CSVGGEKLFF.

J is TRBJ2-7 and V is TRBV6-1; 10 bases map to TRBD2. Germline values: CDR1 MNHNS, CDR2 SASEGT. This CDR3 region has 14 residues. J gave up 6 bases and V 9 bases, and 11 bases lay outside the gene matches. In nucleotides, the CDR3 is TGTGCCAGTCTACTTAGCGGGAGGTTAGCCGAGCAGTACTTC. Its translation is CASLLSGRLAEQYF.

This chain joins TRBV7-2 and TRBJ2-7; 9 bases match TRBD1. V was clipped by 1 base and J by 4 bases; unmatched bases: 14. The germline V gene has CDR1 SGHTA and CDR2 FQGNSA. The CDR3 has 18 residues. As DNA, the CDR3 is TGTGCCAGCAGCTTAGAGTCGTCAATCGGGACAGGGTTTTACGAGCAGTACTTC. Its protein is CASSLESSIGTGFYEQYF.

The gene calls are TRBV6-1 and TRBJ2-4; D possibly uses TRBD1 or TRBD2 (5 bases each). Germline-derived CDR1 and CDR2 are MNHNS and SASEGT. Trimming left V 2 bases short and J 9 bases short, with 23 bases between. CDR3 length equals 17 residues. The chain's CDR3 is CASSESVRGGLNVIQYF. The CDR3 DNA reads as TGTGCCAGCAGTGAAAGCGTTCGGGGCGGGTTGAACGTCATTCAGTACTTC.

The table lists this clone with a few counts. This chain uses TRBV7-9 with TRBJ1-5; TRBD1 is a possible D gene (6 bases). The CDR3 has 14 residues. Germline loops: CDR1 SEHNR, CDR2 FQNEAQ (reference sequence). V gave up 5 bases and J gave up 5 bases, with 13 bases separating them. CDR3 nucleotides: TGTGCCAGCAGCGGGACACGTACGGATCAGCCCCAGCATTTT. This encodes CASSGTRTDQPQHF. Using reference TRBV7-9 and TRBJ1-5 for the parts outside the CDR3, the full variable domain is DTGVSQNPRHKITKRGQNVTFRCDPISEHNRLYWYRQTLGQGPEFLTYFQNEAQLEKSRLLSDRFSAERPKGSFSTLEIQRTEQGDSAMYLCASSGTRTDQPQHFGDGTRLSIL.

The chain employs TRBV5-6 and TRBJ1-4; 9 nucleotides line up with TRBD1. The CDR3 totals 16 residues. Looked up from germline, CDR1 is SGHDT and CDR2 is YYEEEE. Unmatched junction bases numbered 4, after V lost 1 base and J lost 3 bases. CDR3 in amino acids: CASSLNRGLANEKLFF. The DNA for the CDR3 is TGTGCCAGCAGCTTGAACAGGGGGCTGGCTAATGAAAAACTGTTTTTT.

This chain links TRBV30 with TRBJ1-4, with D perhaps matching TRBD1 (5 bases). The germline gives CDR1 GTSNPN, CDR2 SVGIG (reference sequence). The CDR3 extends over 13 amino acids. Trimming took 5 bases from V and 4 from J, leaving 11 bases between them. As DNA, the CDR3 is TGTGCCTGGTCGGGGGAAAATAATGAAAAACTGTTTTTT. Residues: CAWSGENNEKLFF.

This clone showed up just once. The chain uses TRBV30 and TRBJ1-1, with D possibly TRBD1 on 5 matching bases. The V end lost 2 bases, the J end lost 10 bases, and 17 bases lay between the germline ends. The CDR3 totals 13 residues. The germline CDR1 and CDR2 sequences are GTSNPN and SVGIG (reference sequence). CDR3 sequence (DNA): TGTGCCTGGAGTTGGCGGGAGGGGAGGGGAGCTTTCTTT. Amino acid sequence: CAWSWREGRGAFF.

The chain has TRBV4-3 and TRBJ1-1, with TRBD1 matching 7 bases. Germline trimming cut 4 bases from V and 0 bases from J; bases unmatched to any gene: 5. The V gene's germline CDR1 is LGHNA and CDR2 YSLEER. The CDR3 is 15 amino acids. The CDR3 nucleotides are TGCGCCAGCAGCCGAACCACAGGGGTGAACACTGAAGCTTTCTTT. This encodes CASSRTTGVNTEAFF.

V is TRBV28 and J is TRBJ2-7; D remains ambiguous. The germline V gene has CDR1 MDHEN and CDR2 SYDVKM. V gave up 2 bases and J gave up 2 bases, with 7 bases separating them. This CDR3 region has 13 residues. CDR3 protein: CASSLAGPYEQYF. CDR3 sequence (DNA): TGTGCCAGCAGTTTAGCAGGACCCTACGAGCAGTACTTC.

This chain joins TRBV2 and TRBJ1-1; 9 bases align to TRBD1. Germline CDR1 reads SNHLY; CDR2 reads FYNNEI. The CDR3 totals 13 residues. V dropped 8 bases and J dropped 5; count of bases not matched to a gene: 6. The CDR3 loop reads CASGDRERTEAFF. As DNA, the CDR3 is TGTGCCAGCGGGGACAGGGAGAGGACTGAAGCTTTCTTT.

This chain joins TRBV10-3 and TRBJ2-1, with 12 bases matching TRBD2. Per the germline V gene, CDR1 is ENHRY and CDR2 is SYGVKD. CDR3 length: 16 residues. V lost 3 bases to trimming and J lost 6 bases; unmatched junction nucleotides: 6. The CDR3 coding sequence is TGTGCCATCAGTGAATCCCTAGCGGGGGGGATCAATGAGCAGTTCTTC. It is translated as CAISESLAGGINEQFF.